In its sample, the clone carrying this T cell receptor beta chain was seen once. Its target is unknown. Trimming removed 3 bases at V and 0 bases at J, with 24 bases between. This CDR3 is built from 19 residues. Germline CDR1 SGHRS, CDR2 YFSETQ. These data belong to a study of T cell responses to AZD1222 COVID-19 vaccine. General observations from the study: At baseline, just five to seven AZD1222 recipients tested seropositive.

Sequenced by immunoSEQ multiplex PCR; TCRdb stores in-frame clones only, minus some. The sample records 84,000 or so clones, 88% being singletons. The J gene is TRBJ1-2, the V gene TRBV5-1; D is possibly TRBD1 (5 bases). The starting material was peripheral blood, obtained on day 0 of MenACWY control vaccination. The sequence was collected from an adult in good health. The CDR3 DNA reads as TGCGCCAGCAGCTCCCCACTCGGGGGAGGGACTCCCTCTAACTATGGCTACACCTTC. Translation: CASSSPLGGGTPSNYGYTF. The full variable domain, its missing parts supplied by reference TRBV5-1 and TRBJ1-2, is KAGVTQTPRYLIKTRGQQVTLSCSPISGHRSVSWYQQTPGQGLQFLFEYFSETQRNKGNFPGRFSGRQFSNSRSEMNVSTLELGDSALYLCASSSPLGGGTPSNYGYTFGSGTRLTVV.